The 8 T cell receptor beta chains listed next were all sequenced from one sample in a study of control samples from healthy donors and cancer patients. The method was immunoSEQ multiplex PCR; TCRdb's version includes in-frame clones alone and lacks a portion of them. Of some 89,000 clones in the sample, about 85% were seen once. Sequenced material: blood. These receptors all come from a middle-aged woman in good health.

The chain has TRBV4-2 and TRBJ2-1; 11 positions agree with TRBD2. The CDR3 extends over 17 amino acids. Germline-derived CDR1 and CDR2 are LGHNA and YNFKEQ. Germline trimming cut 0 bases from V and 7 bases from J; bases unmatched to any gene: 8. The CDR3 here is CASSQEGPSGGFNEQFF. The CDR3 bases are TGTGCCAGCAGCCAAGAGGGGCCTAGCGGGGGGTTTAATGAGCAGTTCTTC.

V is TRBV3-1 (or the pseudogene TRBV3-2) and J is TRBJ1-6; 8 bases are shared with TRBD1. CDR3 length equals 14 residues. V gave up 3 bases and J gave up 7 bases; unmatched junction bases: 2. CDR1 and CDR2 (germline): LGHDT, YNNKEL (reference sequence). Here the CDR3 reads CASSHRDRNSPLHF. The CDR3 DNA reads TGTGCCAGCAGCCACCGGGACAGGAATTCACCCCTCCACTTT.

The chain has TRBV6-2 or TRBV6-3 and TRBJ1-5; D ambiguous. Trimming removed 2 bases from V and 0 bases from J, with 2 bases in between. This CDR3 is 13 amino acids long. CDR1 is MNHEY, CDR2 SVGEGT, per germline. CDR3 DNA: TGTGCCAGCAGTTACCATAGCAATCAGCCCCAGCATTTT. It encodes CASSYHSNQPQHF.

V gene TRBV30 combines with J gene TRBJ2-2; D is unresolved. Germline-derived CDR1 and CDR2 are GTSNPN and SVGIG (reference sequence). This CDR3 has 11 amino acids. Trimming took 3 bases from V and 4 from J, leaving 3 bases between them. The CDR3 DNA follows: TGTGCCTGGAGGATCACCGGGGAGCTGTTTTTT. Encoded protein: CAWRITGELFF. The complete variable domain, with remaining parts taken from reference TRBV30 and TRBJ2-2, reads SQTIHQWPATLVQPVGSPLSLECTVEGTSNPNLYWYRQAAGRGLQLLFYSVGIGQISSEVPQNLSASRPQDRQFILSSKKLLLSDSGFYLCAWRITGELFFGEGSRLTVL.

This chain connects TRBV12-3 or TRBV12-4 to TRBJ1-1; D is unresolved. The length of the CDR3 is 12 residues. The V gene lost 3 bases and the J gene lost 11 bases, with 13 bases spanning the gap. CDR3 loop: CASSLMSDGAFF. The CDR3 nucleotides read TGTGCCAGCAGTTTGATGTCCGACGGGGCTTTCTTT.

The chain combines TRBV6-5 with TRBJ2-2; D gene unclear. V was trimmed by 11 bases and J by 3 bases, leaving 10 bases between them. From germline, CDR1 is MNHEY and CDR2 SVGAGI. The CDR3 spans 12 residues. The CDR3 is CASLPHTGELFF. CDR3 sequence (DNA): TGTGCCTCCCTTCCCCACACCGGGGAGCTGTTTTTT.

The CDR3 nucleotides are TGTGCCAGCAGTCCGGACTGGGGCACAGATACGCAGTATTTT. Translation gives CASSPDWGTDTQYF. The chain is built from TRBV2 and TRBJ2-3; possible D gene TRBD2, 5 bases. Looked up from germline, CDR1 is SNHLY and CDR2 is FYNNEI. V dropped 5 bases and J dropped 1 base, with 10 bases sitting between them. The CDR3 has 14 residues.

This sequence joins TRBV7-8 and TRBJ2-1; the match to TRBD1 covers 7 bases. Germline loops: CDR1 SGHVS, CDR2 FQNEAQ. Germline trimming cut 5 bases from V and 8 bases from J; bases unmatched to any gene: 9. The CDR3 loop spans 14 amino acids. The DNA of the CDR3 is TGTGCCAGCAGCATTCTACAGGGGCGAGATGAGCAGTTCTTC. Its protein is CASSILQGRDEQFF.